The clone carrying this T cell receptor (beta chain) appeared a few times. Its antigen is unknown. A single heparinised blood sample, averaging roughly 0.11 L, was obtained per donor. The investigators reverse transcribed all of the isolated RNA, so they sequenced expressed TCRB transcripts. Average reads for naive, central memory and regulatory T cell samples were roughly 3.4 million. Here immunoSEQ multiplex PCR was the method, and the copy in TCRdb shows in-frame clones only, minus some. The sample lists around 310,000 clones; 8% to 13% were seen once. The germline gives CDR1 SGHRS, CDR2 YFSETQ. The germline V and J ends were trimmed by 4 bases and 0 bases, with 13 bases remaining between them. This CDR3 region has 15 residues. The sample belongs to a study of beta chain features in type 1 diabetes. Whole-study context: All samples yielded roughly 100 million examined sorted cells. Study-level points and caveats: The study found that naive, central memory and Treg TCRB repertoires appeared more similar in patients than in healthy donors.

The receptor was derived from a woman aged 25 to 39 in good health. The genes are TRBV5-1 and TRBJ2-5; D gene unclear. Sequenced input: naive CD4+ T cells from blood. The CDR3 bases are TGCGCCAGCAGCCCAGGTACGACGTACCAAGAGACCCAGTACTTC. It is translated as CASSPGTTYQETQYF.